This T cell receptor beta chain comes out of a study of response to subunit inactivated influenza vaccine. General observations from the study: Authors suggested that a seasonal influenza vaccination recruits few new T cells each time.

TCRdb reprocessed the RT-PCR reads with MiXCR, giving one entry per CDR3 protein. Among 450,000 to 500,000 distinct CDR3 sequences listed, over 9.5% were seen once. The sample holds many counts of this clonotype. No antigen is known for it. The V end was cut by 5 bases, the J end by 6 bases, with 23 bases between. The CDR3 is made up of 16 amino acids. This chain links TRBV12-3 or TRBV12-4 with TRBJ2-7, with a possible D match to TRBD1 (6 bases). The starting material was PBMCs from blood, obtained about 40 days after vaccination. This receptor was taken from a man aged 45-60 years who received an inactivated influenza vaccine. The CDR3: CASSPQRSTGQSEQYF. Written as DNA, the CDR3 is TGTGCCAGCAGTCCCCAACGTTCGACAGGTCAGAGCGAGCAGTACTTC.